The 9 T cell receptor beta chains reported below all come from one sample, sequenced in a study of cytomegalovirus exposure and HLA in healthy donors. Researchers ran the PCR with 60 Vbeta and 13 Jbeta primers. Repertoires were generated with immunoSEQ multiplex PCR, while TCRdb's copy carries only in-frame clones and drops some. The table includes about 140,000 clones, around 80% detected once. The sample taken for sequencing was PBMCs. Receptor source: a male donor in good health and CMV-seronegative.

The chain couples TRBV18 to TRBJ2-2; 8 positions match TRBD1. The V gene end was trimmed by 0 bases and the J gene end by 10 bases; junction bases not matched to a gene: 4. The CDR3 runs 14 residues. Germline values: CDR1 KGHSH, CDR2 LQKENI. CDR3 in DNA: TGTGCCAGCTCACCACCCGCCAGGGGGCAGGAGCTGTTTTTT. Its protein is CASSPPARGQELFF.

The chain is built from TRBV5-1 and TRBJ2-7; 10 bases fit TRBD1. Germline V CDR1 and CDR2: SGHRS, YFSETQ. The CDR3 consists of 14 residues. Trimming took 5 bases from V and 4 from J; bases not matched to a gene: 6. CDR3 sequence: CASSYDRGQYEQYF. CDR3 sequence (DNA): TGCGCCAGCAGTTACGACAGGGGGCAATACGAGCAGTACTTC.

This clone occurred a few times. V gene TRBV10-3 combines with J gene TRBJ2-7, with TRBD1 matching 7 bases. The CDR3 is 14 amino acids. The germline V gene has CDR1 ENHRY and CDR2 SYGVKD. Losses at the gene ends were 3 bases for V and 7 bases for J; bases not matched to a gene: 9. The CDR3 spells CAISDGQGVDEQYF. Written as DNA, the CDR3 is TGTGCCATCAGTGATGGGCAGGGGGTAGATGAGCAGTACTTC.

On this clone: The junction differs from germline at one of its ends, possibly a read error. The V call is TRBV7-7, the J call TRBJ2-1, with 11 bases aligning to TRBD2. The germline V gene encodes CDR1 SSHAT and CDR2 FNYEAQ (reference sequence). This CDR3 has 16 amino acids. The CDR3 sequence: CASSLDPSGGYNEQFF. In DNA, the CDR3 is TGTGCTAGCAGCTTAGATCCTAGCGGGGGGTACAATGAGCAGTTCTTC.

The genes are TRBV28 and TRBJ2-3; 7 bases are a match to TRBD1. Germline-derived CDR1 and CDR2 are MDHEN and SYDVKM. The CDR3 extends over 17 amino acids. V was pared by 6 bases and J by 4 bases, with 16 bases of the junction left unmatched. CDR3 nucleotide sequence: TGTGCCAGCAGCAAACTAGGGACAGCGAAAGGTTCAGATACGCAGTATTTT. This codes for CASSKLGTAKGSDTQYF.

The chain recombines TRBV10-3 with TRBJ2-3; D possibly corresponds to TRBD1 (6 bases). The CDR3 runs 14 residues. V was cut by 6 bases and J by 1 base, with 11 bases left in between. Germline V lookup: CDR1 ENHRY, CDR2 SYGVKD. The CDR3: CAISAGVGTDTQYF. DNA of the CDR3: TGTGCCATCAGCGCAGGGGTAGGCACAGATACGCAGTATTTT.

V usage is TRBV7-9 and J usage is TRBJ2-7, with D perhaps matching TRBD1 (6 bases). CDR3 length equals 15 residues. V was pared by 2 bases and J by 0 bases, with 11 bases between. Germline V CDR1 and CDR2: SEHNR, FQNEAQ (reference sequence). The DNA of the CDR3 is TGTGCCAGCAGCTTACCCCAGGACAGCTCCTACGAGCAGTACTTC. It specifies CASSLPQDSSYEQYF.

A single count supports this clone. V and J are TRBV4-3 and TRBJ1-4, with D possibly being TRBD1 (5 bases). The CDR3 spans 18 residues. Germline CDR1 and CDR2: LGHNA and YSLEER. V lost 1 base to trimming and J lost 0 bases, with 15 bases between them. The CDR3 here is CASSQGGAGSATNEKLFF. CDR3 nucleotides: TGCGCCAGCAGCCAAGGGGGCGCAGGTTCTGCAACTAATGAAAAACTGTTTTTT.

The CDR3 spells CASSLGGQGTAYEQYF. The DNA for the CDR3 is TGTGCCAGCAGCTTGGGGGGACAGGGGACAGCCTACGAGCAGTACTTC. The V call is TRBV5-5, the J call TRBJ2-7, with 10 bases matching TRBD1. The CDR3 sequence is 16 residues long. Per germline, CDR1 SGHKS and CDR2 YYEKEE (reference sequence). The V and J ends lost 0 bases and 2 bases, in that order; junction bases with no gene match: 5.